The clone carrying this T cell receptor beta chain was counted at least ten times. The authors built TCR beta libraries using iRepertoire HTBI primers and Arm-PCR of CDR3 regions. TCRdb itself ran the multiplex PCR reads through MiXCR, one entry per CDR3 protein. The sample yields a few hundred thousand distinct CDR3 sequences, approximately 15% seen once. The sample is drawn from a study of regulatory T cells in long-lasting Graves disease. Time point in this sample: newly diagnosed GD, antithyroid drugs for less than 3 months. RNA extracted from PBMCs served as the sequencing template. Another study also made use of these data, one on T cells in Graves' hyperthyroidism and ophthalmopathy. Per that paper: Median prediction lead before ophthalmopathy onset was 6 to 8 months with the model.

The specimen comprised peripheral blood mononuclear cells (PBMCs), sampled at new diagnosis, from a patient treated with antithyroid drugs. The source of this sequence is a woman in her thirties or forties with Graves disease.

CDR3 in DNA: TGTGCCAGCAGCTTATCCTCTAGCGGAAACGGGGGTACGCAGTATTTT. Its protein product is CASSLSSSGNGGTQYF. This sequence joins TRBV7-2 and TRBJ2-3; 7 positions match TRBD2. From germline, CDR1 is SGHTA and CDR2 FQGNSA. This CDR3 comprises 16 residues. V lost 2 bases and J lost 8; bases outside the gene matches: 13.